What follows are 18 T cell receptor beta chains derived from one specimen sequenced in a study of blood T cells in healthy people across ages. A second PCR of about 6 to 12 cycles used a sample-barcoded 5' primer and a J-beta primer mix. TCRdb itself ran the 5' RACE reads through MiXCR, one entry per CDR3 protein. The sample has 650,000 to 800,000 distinct CDR3 sequences; more than 45% are singletons. Specimen: blood. Every receptor here comes from a woman older than 75 in good health.

The chain carries TRBV5-1 and TRBJ2-2; 8 positions match TRBD1. CDR1 and CDR2 from the germline V gene are SGHRS and YFSETQ. V lost 9 bases to trimming and J lost 4 bases; unmatched junction nucleotides: 2. There are 12 residues in the CDR3. DNA for the CDR3: TGCGCCACTACAGGGGGCACCGGGGAGCTGTTTTTT. It specifies CATTGGTGELFF.

This sequence joins TRBV6-1 and TRBJ2-5; 7 bases map to TRBD1. This CDR3 is 13 amino acids long. CDR1 is MNHNS, CDR2 SASEGT, per germline. Trimming removed 6 bases from V and 5 bases from J; junction bases left unmatched: 6. CDR3 nucleotides: TGTGCCAGCAGGGACTCCAGGGGGGAGACCCAGTACTTC. This sequence encodes CASRDSRGETQYF.

About this clonotype: A much larger clonotype is one base distant, so this may be a read error. J is TRBJ1-6 and V is TRBV6-5; 7 nucleotides align to TRBD1. Germline lookup yields CDR1 MNHEY and CDR2 SVGAGI. The CDR3 is 21 amino acids. CDR3 sequence: CASSYLRSGTAPSSYNSPPHF. DNA of the CDR3: TGTGCCAGCAGTTACCTCAGATCCGGGACAGCCCCGAGCTCCTATAATTCACCCCCCCACTTT.

V gene TRBV7-3 combines with J gene TRBJ2-5; TRBD1 matches 7 bases. The J segment lost 4 bases and the V segment lost 4 bases, leaving 3 bases of the junction unmatched. Germline assignment: CDR1 SGHTA and CDR2 FQGTGA. The CDR3 consists of 13 residues. DNA for the CDR3: TGTGCCAGCAGCTCAGGACAGGCAGAGACCCAGTACTTC. Translation: CASSSGQAETQYF.

The chain recombines TRBV12-3 or TRBV12-4 with TRBJ2-2; a possible D gene is TRBD1 (6 bases). CDR3 length: 15 residues. V lost 6 bases, J lost 2 bases, and 13 bases lay in between. CDR3: CASRETGANTGELFF. CDR3 coding DNA: TGTGCCAGCAGGGAGACAGGCGCCAACACCGGGGAGCTGTTTTTT.

Concerning this clonotype itself: This could be a read error, since a much larger clone is one nucleotide away. J is TRBJ2-7 and V is TRBV2, with D possibly TRBD2 on 5 matching bases. Trimming removed 7 bases from V and 7 bases from J, with 17 bases in between. From germline, CDR1 is SNHLY and CDR2 FYNNEI. The CDR3 has 13 amino acids. The CDR3 nucleotides read TGTGCCAGCAACAGCGGAACCTACAATGAGCAGTACTTC. Translation: CASNSGTYNEQYF.

V and J are TRBV6-2 or TRBV6-3 and TRBJ2-5; 8 bases agree with TRBD2. Germline loops: CDR1 MNHEY, CDR2 SVGEGT. Losses at the gene ends were 2 bases for V and 11 bases for J; bases not matched to a gene: 19. The CDR3 spans 17 residues. Here the CDR3 DNA reads TGTGCCAGCAGTTACCTCTTACTAGCGGAGGGGCTAAATGAGCAGTACTTC. As protein: CASSYLLLAEGLNEQYF.

This chain links TRBV5-1 with TRBJ1-2; 8 bases are a match to TRBD1. The V gene end was trimmed by 4 bases and the J gene end by 8 bases; junction bases not matched to a gene: 10. Germline lookup yields CDR1 SGHRS and CDR2 YFSETQ. The CDR3 covers 14 residues. CDR3 sequence reads: CASSPDRGSVGYTF. CDR3 nucleotides: TGCGCCAGCAGCCCAGACAGGGGATCGGTGGGCTACACCTTC. The full variable domain, with the rest looked up from reference TRBV5-1 and TRBJ1-2, is KAGVTQTPRYLIKTRGQQVTLSCSPISGHRSVSWYQQTPGQGLQFLFEYFSETQRNKGNFPGRFSGRQFSNSRSEMNVSTLELGDSALYLCASSPDRGSVGYTFGSGTRLTVV.

As concerns this clonotype: Possible read error: a much larger clone is one base away. The chain carries TRBV7-8 and TRBJ2-1; D assignment may be TRBD1 or TRBD2 (5 bases each). CDR1 SGHVS and CDR2 FQNEAQ come from the germline V gene. This CDR3 has 15 residues. The chain's CDR3 is CATSFRETSYNEQFF. CDR3 in DNA: TGTGCCACCAGCTTCAGGGAGACCTCCTACAATGAGCAGTTCTTC.

Of note for this clonotype: A much larger clonotype is one base distant, so this may be a read error. The V call is TRBV24-1, the J call TRBJ2-5, with D possibly being TRBD1 (6 bases). The CDR3 has 15 residues. The ends were cut back, 4 bases at V and 3 bases at J, with 14 bases in the middle. Germline V CDR1 and CDR2: KGHDR, SFDVKD. CDR3 sequence: CATSDSGQRKETQYF. The CDR3 nucleotides read TGTGCCACCAGTGACTCGGGACAACGTAAAGAGACCCAGTACTTC.

The table lists this clonotype with a few counts. The chain has TRBV5-1 and TRBJ2-5; no clear D. The CDR3 extends over 16 amino acids. Per germline, CDR1 SGHRS and CDR2 YFSETQ. V shed 1 base and J shed 4 bases, with 17 bases lying between them. CDR3 in DNA: TGCGCCAGCAGCTTGAACATTCGAGGTTCCCGAGAGACCCAGTACTTC. Encoded protein: CASSLNIRGSRETQYF.

This clonotype came up a few times. J is TRBJ2-3 and V is TRBV29-1; 7 bases are shared with TRBD2. Germline CDR1 SQVTM, CDR2 ANQGSEA. Trimming cost V 3 bases and J 10 bases; bases outside gene matches: 16. This CDR3 is 15 amino acids long. In DNA form, the CDR3 reads TGCAGCGTTGAGGGTGGCCTAGCGGTCCTCTCATCGCAGTATTTT. Translation: CSVEGGLAVLSSQYF.

Concerning this clonotype itself: This may be a read error: a much more frequent sequence differs by one nucleotide. This sequence joins TRBV28 and TRBJ2-7; TRBD2 matches 8 bases. Germline-derived CDR1 and CDR2 are MDHEN and SYDVKM. After removal of 6 bases from V and 7 bases from J, the junction contained 11 bases not matched to a gene. The CDR3 has 14 amino acids. The CDR3 nucleotides are TGTGCCAGCAGAGGAGCGGGAGCTCTTAATGAGCAGTACTTC. This sequence encodes CASRGAGALNEQYF. Full variable domain (outside the CDR3, taken from reference TRBV28 and TRBJ2-7): DVKVTQSSRYLVKRTGEKVFLECVQDMDHENMFWYRQDPGLGLRLIYFSYDVKMKEKGDIPEGYSVSREKKERFSLILESASTNQTSMYLCASRGAGALNEQYFGPGTRLTVT.

This clonotype was detected ten times or more. The genes are TRBV5-1 and TRBJ2-1; 11 nucleotides align to TRBD1. Germline V CDR1 and CDR2: SGHRS, YFSETQ. The CDR3 sequence is 16 residues long. Germline trimming cut 4 bases from V and 4 bases from J; bases unmatched to any gene: 7. CDR3 sequence (DNA): TGCGCCAGCAGCCGTGGACAGGGGGCTGGGTACAATGAGCAGTTCTTC. It encodes CASSRGQGAGYNEQFF.

There are many counts of this clonotype. The V gene is TRBV9, the J gene TRBJ2-1, with 7 bases aligning to TRBD2. The germline V gene encodes CDR1 SGDLS and CDR2 YYNGEE. This CDR3 region has 14 residues. J lost 9 bases, V lost 4 bases, and 10 bases had no gene match. This CDR3 is CASSPRTRWSEQFF. The CDR3 nucleotides are TGTGCCAGCAGCCCGAGGACTAGGTGGAGTGAGCAGTTCTTC.

The chain combines TRBV12-3 or TRBV12-4 with TRBJ1-1; D remains ambiguous. V shed 2 bases and J shed 4 bases, with 14 bases lying between them. The CDR3 runs to 15 residues. The CDR3 DNA reads TGTGCCAGCAGTTTAACCTGGCAGCGAGGCACTGAAGCTTTCTTT. This codes for CASSLTWQRGTEAFF.

The chain has TRBV12-3 or TRBV12-4 and TRBJ2-3; tentatively, D is TRBD2 (5 bases). V was shortened by 1 base and J by 0 bases, with 8 bases between the two germline ends. This CDR3 is built from 15 residues. CDR3 DNA sequence: TGTGCCAGCAGTTTAGAGCGAGGGAGCACAGATACGCAGTATTTT. Translated, it gives CASSLERGSTDTQYF.

This sequence joins TRBV14 and TRBJ2-5, with 8 bases aligning to TRBD2. The trim removed 2 bases at V and 1 base at J, leaving 9 bases unmatched. The CDR3 extends over 17 amino acids. The germline V gene has CDR1 SGHDN and CDR2 FVKESK. Here the CDR3 DNA reads TGTGCCAGCAGCCAATCACGACTGGCGGGGGGCCAAGAGACCCAGTACTTC. As protein: CASSQSRLAGGQETQYF.